Each of the 15 T cell receptor beta chains below was sequenced from the same sample in a study of blood T cell repertoires in COVID-19. Libraries were prepared by immunoSEQ multiplex PCR; TCRdb keeps only in-frame clonotypes and omits some of them. The repertoire includes fewer than 150,000 clones, about 80% of them detected once, and 8% sits in the top ten. Material for sequencing was peripheral blood. These receptors came from a human donor in a cohort sampled during active COVID-19.

This clone was observed a handful of times. This chain uses TRBV5-1 with TRBJ1-5; TRBD1 is a possible D gene (5 bases). The germline CDR1 and CDR2 sequences are SGHRS and YFSETQ. V was clipped by 4 bases and J by 4 bases, with 15 bases between them. The CDR3 loop spans 15 amino acids. CDR3 loop: CASSPDGGRNQPQHF. In DNA, the CDR3 is TGCGCCAGCAGCCCTGACGGGGGGAGAAATCAGCCCCAGCATTTT.

This rearrangement joins TRBV19 to TRBJ1-2; 10 bases map to TRBD1. CDR3 length: 16 residues. V lost 4 bases and J lost 3; bases outside the gene matches: 8. CDR1 and CDR2 from the germline V gene are LNHDA and SQIVND (reference sequence). The CDR3 sequence is CASSNRDRGFDYGYTF. In DNA, the CDR3 is TGTGCCAGTAGTAACCGGGACAGGGGTTTTGACTATGGCTACACCTTC.

A remark on this clone: Different DNA sequences within this sample yield the same CDR3. V is TRBV6-1 and J is TRBJ1-1; no clear D. CDR1 MNHNS and CDR2 SASEGT come from the germline V gene. The CDR3 contains 14 residues. The V gene lost 3 bases and the J gene lost 1 base, with 9 bases spanning the gap. The CDR3 bases are TGTGCCAGCAGTGAGGCGGGGTCGAACACTGAAGCTTTCTTT. Its translation: CASSEAGSNTEAFF.

This chain connects TRBV7-9 to TRBJ1-2; a weak D match, TRBD1 (5 bases). The CDR3 contains 16 residues. Germline V lookup: CDR1 SEHNR, CDR2 FQNEAQ (reference sequence). V was clipped by 0 bases and J by 4 bases, with 15 bases between them. Written as DNA, the CDR3 is TGTGCCAGCAGCTTAGCGGTGTCAGGGCGACCCTATGGCTACACCTTC. Its translation is CASSLAVSGRPYGYTF.

V usage is TRBV18 and J usage is TRBJ2-7; D may be TRBD1 (5 bases). Trimming removed 2 bases at V and 2 bases at J, with 16 bases between. This CDR3 spans 16 amino acids. Germline V gives CDR1 KGHSH, CDR2 LQKENI. The CDR3 is CASSPKTGKMTYEQYF. The CDR3 bases are TGTGCCAGCTCACCAAAAACAGGAAAGATGACCTACGAGCAGTACTTC.

The gene calls are TRBV19 and TRBJ1-1, with TRBD1 as a possible D gene (5 bases). V lost 6 bases and J 1 base, leaving 21 bases between the germline ends. Germline CDR1 and CDR2: LNHDA and SQIVND (reference sequence). The length of the CDR3 is 17 residues. The CDR3 spells CASRRKGATAGNTEAFF. The CDR3 nucleotides are TGTGCCAGTAGGCGCAAGGGCGCGACAGCGGGGAACACTGAAGCTTTCTTT.

The rearrangement joins TRBV5-6 to TRBJ2-1; D possibly corresponds to TRBD1 (6 bases). The CDR3 sequence is 15 residues long. V lost 3 bases and J 2 bases, leaving 12 bases between the germline ends. Germline V gene sequence: CDR1 SGHDT, CDR2 YYEEEE. The CDR3 loop reads CASSWMGAPYNEQFF. The CDR3 DNA is TGTGCCAGCAGCTGGATGGGGGCTCCCTACAATGAGCAGTTCTTC.

This clone came up once. This chain connects TRBV5-1 to TRBJ2-4, with 14 bases matching TRBD2. Germline V CDR1 and CDR2: SGHRS, YFSETQ. V lost 4 bases to trimming and J lost 4 bases; unmatched junction nucleotides: 4. This CDR3 comprises 16 residues. CDR3 DNA sequence: TGCGCCAGCAGCCCCGGACTAGCGGGGGGTAAAAACATTCAGTACTTC. As protein: CASSPGLAGGKNIQYF.

This chain connects TRBV5-1 to TRBJ2-2, with 9 nucleotides matching TRBD1. Trimming took 4 bases from V and 4 from J; bases not matched to a gene: 8. The germline V gene encodes CDR1 SGHRS and CDR2 YFSETQ. The CDR3 loop spans 16 amino acids. Here the CDR3 reads CASSPLEGQGTGELFF. The CDR3 nucleotides read TGCGCCAGCAGCCCTCTAGAGGGACAGGGCACCGGGGAGCTGTTTTTT.

The V call is TRBV5-1, the J call TRBJ1-2; a weak D match, TRBD1 (5 bases). The V and J ends lost 0 bases and 4 bases respectively, with 10 bases between them. Per germline, CDR1 SGHRS and CDR2 YFSETQ. This CDR3 has 14 amino acids. In nucleotides, the CDR3 is TGCGCCAGCAGCTTGGATCAGGGTTCCTATGGCTACACCTTC. This gives the protein CASSLDQGSYGYTF.

This chain joins TRBV12-3 or TRBV12-4 and TRBJ1-6; a weak D match, TRBD1 (6 bases). Trimming cost V 7 bases and J 5 bases, with 9 bases left between them. The CDR3 sequence is 13 residues long. CDR3 coding DNA: TGTGCCAGCACCCGACAGGATAATTCACCCCTCCACTTT. Translating it yields CASTRQDNSPLHF.

The chain has TRBV3-1 (or the pseudogene TRBV3-2) and TRBJ2-1; TRBD2 matches 10 bases. CDR1 is LGHDT and CDR2 is YNNKEL in the germline V gene (reference sequence). J lost 4 bases, V lost 1 base, and 4 bases had no gene match. The CDR3 spans 16 residues. The CDR3 nucleotides read TGTGCCAGCAGCCAAGCCCTAGCGGGGGTGTACAATGAGCAGTTCTTC. Encoded protein: CASSQALAGVYNEQFF.

This clone has only a few counts. This sequence joins TRBV27 and TRBJ2-7, with 7 bases lining up with TRBD1. Germline V gives CDR1 MNHEY, CDR2 SMNVEV (reference sequence). The CDR3 consists of 14 residues. V dropped 4 bases and J dropped 4; count of bases not matched to a gene: 7. CDR3 region: CASSSVRQGYEQYF. The CDR3 nucleotides are TGTGCCAGCAGTTCCGTCAGACAGGGATACGAGCAGTACTTC.

This chain connects TRBV19 to TRBJ1-1; 8 nucleotides match TRBD1. Trimming removed 3 bases from V and 3 bases from J; junction bases left unmatched: 3. There are 14 residues in the CDR3. Germline CDR1 and CDR2: LNHDA and SQIVND (reference sequence). The CDR3: CASSMGRGHTEAFF. In DNA, the CDR3 is TGTGCCAGTAGTATGGGCAGGGGGCACACTGAAGCTTTCTTT. Using reference TRBV19 and TRBJ1-1 for the parts outside the CDR3, the full variable domain is DGGITQSPKYLFRKEGQNVTLSCEQNLNHDAMYWYRQDPGQGLRLIYYSQIVNDFQKGDIAEGYSVSREKKESFPLTVTSAQKNPTAFYLCASSMGRGHTEAFFGQGTRLTVV.

This chain uses TRBV5-1 with TRBJ2-1; D gene unclear. CDR1 SGHRS and CDR2 YFSETQ come from the germline V gene. The V and J ends lost 1 base and 2 bases respectively, with 13 bases between them. The CDR3 totals 16 residues. The CDR3 sequence is CASSLSGIAAYNEQFF. Here the CDR3 DNA reads TGCGCCAGCAGCTTGAGTGGCATCGCAGCCTACAATGAGCAGTTCTTC.